This entry lists 18 T cell receptor beta chains sequenced from one sample in a study of T cell responses to AZD1222 COVID-19 vaccine. TCRdb keeps only in-frame clones here, not all; method: immunoSEQ multiplex PCR. The sample contains some 84,000 clones, roughly 88% of which appear only once. Sequences were derived from peripheral blood, sampled 28 days after the second AZD1222 dose. Receptors originate from an adult who received the AZD1222 COVID-19 vaccine.

This clone was seen a handful of times. This sequence joins TRBV7-2 and TRBJ2-1; unclear D gene. V was shortened by 3 bases and J by 0 bases, with 9 bases between the two germline ends. Germline V gene lookup returns CDR1 SGHTA and CDR2 FQGNSA. The CDR3 contains 15 residues. CDR3 nucleotide sequence: TGTGCCAGCAGCTTTGAGAAGGGCTCCTACAATGAGCAGTTCTTC. As protein: CASSFEKGSYNEQFF.

The DNA for the CDR3 is TGTGCCAGCAGCCACGGGGGGCCGTCCTACGAGCAGTACTTC. Protein product: CASSHGGPSYEQYF. The chain couples TRBV28 to TRBJ2-7; possible D gene TRBD2, 7 bases. The V end lost 6 bases, the J end lost 1 base, and 13 bases lay between the germline ends. The CDR3 extends over 14 amino acids. Germline CDR1 is MDHEN and CDR2 is SYDVKM.

The chain employs TRBV2 and TRBJ2-7; tentative D call: TRBD1 (6 bases). The germline V and J ends were trimmed by 8 bases and 3 bases, with 17 bases remaining between them. The CDR3 has 14 residues. Germline lookup yields CDR1 SNHLY and CDR2 FYNNEI. CDR3 residues: CASLHGQSFYEQYF. CDR3 nucleotide sequence: TGTGCCAGCCTCCACGGACAGTCCTTCTACGAGCAGTACTTC.

The rearrangement links TRBV5-1 to TRBJ2-1, with D possibly matching TRBD1 (5 bases). The germline V and J ends were trimmed by 0 bases and 12 bases, with 10 bases remaining between them. Germline V CDR1 and CDR2: SGHRS, YFSETQ. CDR3 size: 12 residues. The CDR3 sequence: CASSLDRLMQFF. CDR3 coding DNA: TGCGCCAGCAGCTTGGACAGGCTCATGCAGTTCTTC.

The V and J genes are TRBV5-8 and TRBJ2-6; D unresolved. CDR3 size: 15 residues. V lost 6 bases and J 2 bases, leaving 12 bases between the germline ends. The germline V gene encodes CDR1 SGHTS and CDR2 YDEGEE. CDR3 bases: TGTGCCAGCATCTTAAAATTAGCTGGGGCCAACGTCCTGACTTTC. It codes for CASILKLAGANVLTF.

The chain couples TRBV3-1 (or the pseudogene TRBV3-2) to TRBJ1-3; D gene ambiguous. V was clipped by 7 bases and J by 4 bases, with 5 bases between them. Germline-derived CDR1 and CDR2 are LGHDT and YNNKEL (reference sequence). CDR3 length equals 11 residues. In DNA form, the CDR3 reads TGTGCCAGCATCGTAGGAAACACCATATATTTT. Amino acids: CASIVGNTIYF.

J is TRBJ2-3 and V is TRBV6-4; 10 nucleotides line up with TRBD1. CDR1 and CDR2 (germline): MRHNA, SNTAGT. The CDR3 runs to 15 residues. V was pared by 8 bases and J by 2 bases, with 7 bases of the junction left unmatched. The CDR3 here is CASRQGADHTDTQYF. The CDR3 DNA reads as TGTGCCAGCCGACAGGGGGCCGACCACACAGATACGCAGTATTTT.

The chain links TRBV18 to TRBJ2-7; D remains ambiguous. This CDR3 spans 12 amino acids. Per germline, CDR1 KGHSH and CDR2 LQKENI. Trimming left V 6 bases short and J 0 bases short, with 6 bases between. CDR3 DNA sequence: TGTGCCAGCTCGTCCGACTCCTACGAGCAGTACGTC. It specifies CASSSDSYEQYV.

The chain has TRBV11-2 and TRBJ2-7; TRBD2 aligns across 9 bases. The CDR3 length is 15 residues. Germline CDR1 reads SGHAT; CDR2 reads FQNNGV. Trimming took 6 bases from V and 1 from J; bases not matched to a gene: 7. The CDR3: CASRKTSGGSYEQYV. In DNA form, the CDR3 reads TGTGCCAGCAGAAAGACTAGCGGAGGATCCTACGAGCAGTACGTC.

The chain is built from TRBV24-1 and TRBJ1-5, with 10 bases matching TRBD1. This CDR3 is built from 15 residues. Germline V gene sequence: CDR1 KGHDR, CDR2 SFDVKD. V dropped 3 bases and J dropped 4; count of bases not matched to a gene: 2. The CDR3, as DNA: TGTGCCACCAGTGATAGGGGACAGGGGAATCAGCCCCAGCATTTT. Protein product: CATSDRGQGNQPQHF.

The V call is TRBV28, the J call TRBJ2-2, with a weak D call TRBD1 (6 bases). Germline V lookup: CDR1 MDHEN, CDR2 SYDVKM. Trimming took 4 bases from V and 4 from J, leaving 13 bases between them. The CDR3 spans 15 residues. CDR3: CASSSPGTTTGELFF. The CDR3 DNA is TGTGCCAGCAGTTCCCCCGGGACAACCACCGGGGAGCTGTTTTTT.

The CDR3 region is CASGRSTGYSNQPQHF. Here the CDR3 DNA reads TGTGCTAGTGGTCGGTCGACCGGGTATAGCAATCAGCCCCAGCATTTT. The chain recombines TRBV12-5 with TRBJ1-5, with no clear D. This CDR3 comprises 16 residues. Germline CDR1 reads LGHNT; CDR2 reads FRNRAP. The ends were cut back, 5 bases at V and 0 bases at J, with 14 bases in the middle. Complete variable domain (other parts from reference TRBV12-5 and TRBJ1-5): DARVTQTPRHKVTEMGQEVTMRCQPILGHNTVFWYRQTMMQGLELLAYFRNRAPLDDSGMPKDRFSAEMPDATLATLKIQPSEPRDSAVYFCASGRSTGYSNQPQHFGDGTRLSIL.

The chain couples TRBV3-1 (or the pseudogene TRBV3-2) to TRBJ2-3, with TRBD2 identical over 8 bases. With 4 bases clipped from V and 6 bases from J, the junction kept 9 bases outside the gene matches. Germline CDR1 reads LGHDT; CDR2 reads YNNKEL (reference sequence). The CDR3 is 15 residues long. CDR3 sequence reads: CASSPSGSTADTQYF. The CDR3 region has the DNA TGTGCCAGCAGCCCAAGCGGGAGTACGGCTGATACGCAGTATTTT.

The chain is built from TRBV5-1 and TRBJ1-2; a possible D gene is TRBD1 (6 bases). Trimming pared 4 bases from V and 2 bases from J, leaving 9 bases between. The CDR3 extends over 13 amino acids. Germline CDR1 is SGHRS and CDR2 is YFSETQ. The CDR3 bases are TGCGCCAGCAGCGTGGGACAAAACTATGGCTACACCTTC. It encodes CASSVGQNYGYTF.

This sequence joins TRBV5-6 and TRBJ1-1; D call uncertain. CDR3 length: 11 amino acids. V was shortened by 4 bases and J by 3 bases, with 4 bases between the two germline ends. CDR1 and CDR2 from the germline V gene are SGHDT and YYEEEE. The CDR3 DNA is TGTGCCAGCAGCAGATACACTGAAGCTTTCTTT. It codes for CASSRYTEAFF.

This chain links TRBV28 with TRBJ2-3, with a possible D match to TRBD1 (5 bases). CDR3 size: 16 residues. The germline V and J ends were trimmed by 4 bases and 3 bases, with 17 bases remaining between them. CDR1 and CDR2 (germline): MDHEN, SYDVKM. As DNA, the CDR3 is TGTGCCAGCAGTTCTTATTCCGTGCAGGGTACAGATACGCAGTATTTT. Translating gives CASSSYSVQGTDTQYF.

The rearrangement joins TRBV27 to TRBJ2-1; unclear D gene. V gave up 5 bases and J gave up 3 bases, with 2 bases separating them. CDR3 size: 11 residues. CDR1 is MNHEY, CDR2 SMNVEV, per germline (reference sequence). CDR3 DNA: TGTGCCAGCAGTAACTACAATGAGCAGTTCTTC. This sequence encodes CASSNYNEQFF.

This clone was detected once. CDR3 amino acids: CASRLAPPGVVRANEQFF. The DNA for the CDR3 is TGTGCAAGTCGCTTAGCGCCTCCGGGGGTTGTTAGAGCCAATGAGCAGTTCTTC. J is TRBJ2-1 and V is TRBV12-2; the table names TRBD2, a call not compared with the DNA. TRBV12-2 counts as a pseudogene. This CDR3 has 18 residues.